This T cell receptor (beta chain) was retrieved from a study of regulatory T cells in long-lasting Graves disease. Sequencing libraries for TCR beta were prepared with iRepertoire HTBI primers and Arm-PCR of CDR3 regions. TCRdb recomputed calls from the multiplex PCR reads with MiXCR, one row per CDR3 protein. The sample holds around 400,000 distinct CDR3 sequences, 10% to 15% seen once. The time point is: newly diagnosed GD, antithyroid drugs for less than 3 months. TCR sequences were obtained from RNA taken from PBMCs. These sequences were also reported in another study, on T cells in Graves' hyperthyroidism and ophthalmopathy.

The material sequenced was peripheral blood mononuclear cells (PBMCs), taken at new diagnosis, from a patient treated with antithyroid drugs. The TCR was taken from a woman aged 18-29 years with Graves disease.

The CDR3 DNA sequence: TGTGCCTGGAGTCGACTAGCGGGAGGGGCGGGTGAGCAGTTCTTC. Its translation: CAWSRLAGGAGEQFF. V gene TRBV30 combines with J gene TRBJ2-1; 14 bases are shared with TRBD2. CDR3 length: 15 amino acids. CDR1 GTSNPN and CDR2 SVGIG come from the germline V gene (reference sequence). V lost 2 bases, J lost 9 bases, and 6 bases stayed unmatched.